The 5 T cell receptor beta chains below were found in one sample sequenced in a study of T cells in localized non-small cell lung cancer. Sequencing used immunoSEQ multiplex PCR; TCRdb keeps in-frame clones, though not all of them. The table shows roughly 26,000 clones, with approximately 86% occurring only once. Material: peripheral blood, obtained before any cancer treatment. Receptors originate from a female donor over 55 with stage II squamous cell lung carcinoma.

The CDR3 coding sequence is TGTGCCAGCACCGGGGAGGGCGGGGGCACCGGGGAGCTGTTTTTT. Its protein is CASTGEGGGTGELFF. This chain connects TRBV7-2 to TRBJ2-2; TRBD2 agrees at 7 bases. Unmatched junction bases numbered 9, after V lost 7 bases and J lost 4 bases. Germline CDR1 and CDR2: SGHTA and FQGNSA. The CDR3 has 15 residues.

The chain joins TRBV5-5 to TRBJ2-7; D is unclear. Trimming took 1 base from V and 4 from J, leaving 6 bases between them. The CDR3 covers 12 residues. CDR1 is SGHKS, CDR2 YYEKEE, per germline (reference sequence). The CDR3 sequence is CASSLPAYEQYF. The CDR3 region has the DNA TGTGCCAGCAGCTTGCCCGCTTACGAGCAGTACTTC.

This clone was observed a single time. The chain recombines TRBV28 with TRBJ1-1; 8 bases are shared with TRBD1. Trimming at V came to 6 bases and at J to 10 bases, leaving 13 bases not matched to a gene. Germline V gene sequence: CDR1 MDHEN, CDR2 SYDVKM. CDR3 length: 14 residues. The CDR3 protein is CASSRDRQLRGAFF. The CDR3 DNA is TGTGCCAGCAGCCGGGACAGGCAGCTCCGAGGAGCTTTCTTT.

The chain couples TRBV9 to TRBJ1-6; D is undetermined. V was shortened by 5 bases and J by 0 bases, with 6 bases between the two germline ends. The CDR3 contains 14 residues. Germline CDR1 is SGDLS and CDR2 is YYNGEE. CDR3 loop: CASSDSSYNSPLHF. CDR3 nucleotides: TGTGCCAGCAGTGATAGCTCCTATAATTCACCCCTCCACTTT.

This clone was counted a single time. This chain links TRBV19 with TRBJ2-5; maybe TRBD1 (5 bases). Deletions cut 3 bases from V and 1 base from J, with 9 bases between. Germline V gene sequence: CDR1 LNHDA, CDR2 SQIVND (reference sequence). The CDR3 spans 14 residues. Written as DNA, the CDR3 is TGTGCCAGTAGTATGGGTCAGGGCCAAGAGACCCAGTACTTC. The encoded protein is CASSMGQGQETQYF.